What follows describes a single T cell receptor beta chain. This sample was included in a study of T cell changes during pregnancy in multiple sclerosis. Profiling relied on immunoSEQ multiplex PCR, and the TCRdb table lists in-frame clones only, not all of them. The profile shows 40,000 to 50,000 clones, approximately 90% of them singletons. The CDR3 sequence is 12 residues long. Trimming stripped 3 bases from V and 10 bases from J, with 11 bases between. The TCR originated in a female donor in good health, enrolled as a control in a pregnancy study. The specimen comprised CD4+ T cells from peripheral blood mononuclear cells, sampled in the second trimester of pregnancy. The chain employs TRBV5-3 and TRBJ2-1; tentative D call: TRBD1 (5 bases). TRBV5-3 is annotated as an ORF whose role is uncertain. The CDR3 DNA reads TGTGCCAGAAGCTGGGGCTCCGAGGAGCAGTTCTTC. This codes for CARSWGSEEQFF.